Listed below are T cell receptor beta chains from one sample, sequenced in a study of blood T cell repertoires in COVID-19. Sequencing was performed with immunoSEQ multiplex PCR; in TCRdb, only in-frame clones are kept and a portion is missing. This table has under 250,000 clones, under 90% appearing once. The sequencing input was peripheral blood. These receptors all stem from a woman in her fifties or sixties who had recovered from COVID-19. Both conserved end residues are part of each CDR3. The D gene is left open where the match is weak. Rows give clone size only sometimes, using once, few, many, or a class for an expanded clone.

TRBV5-4	.	TRBJ2-6	.	15	TGTGCCAGCAGCTTGCAACAGGCCGGGGCCAACGTCCTGACTTTC	CASSLQQAGANVLTF
TRBV16	.	TRBJ2-7	.	12	TGTGCCAGCAGCCAATCTCGCGACGAGCAGTACTTC	CASSQSRDEQYF
TRBV3-1/TRBV3-2	.	TRBJ1-2	few	14	TGTGCCAGCAGCCAAGATACACCTAACTATGGCTACACCTTC	CASSQDTPNYGYTF
TRBV5-1	TRBD1	TRBJ2-7	.	15	TGCGCCAGCAGCTGGAATATGACAGGGACGTACGAGCAGTACTTC	CASSWNMTGTYEQYF
TRBV10-2	TRBD2	TRBJ2-7	few	17	TGCGCCAGCAAGCCCCTACAAGGACTAGCGGCATCCTACGAGCAGTACTTC	CASKPLQGLAASYEQYF
TRBV2	.	TRBJ1-5	.	15	TGTGCCAGCAGTGTGGAGGGTTCGTACAATCAGCCCCAGCATTTT	CASSVEGSYNQPQHF
TRBV9	TRBD2	TRBJ2-3	.	13	TGTGCCAGCAGCGCTAGCGGATTAGATACGCAGTATTTT	CASSASGLDTQYF
TRBV7-2	.	TRBJ1-6	.	17	TGTGCCAGCAGCTGGTATACAGGGCAACTCTATAATTCACCCCTCCACTTT	CASSWYTGQLYNSPLHF
TRBV6-5	.	TRBJ1-1	once	15	TGTGCCAGCAGTTTGAGGGGGGGCGCAGACACTGAAGCTTTCTTT	CASSLRGGADTEAFF
TRBV11-2	.	TRBJ1-6	medium-sized	14	TGTGCCAGCAGCTTAGACAGGGTTAATTCACCCCTCCACTTT	CASSLDRVNSPLHF
TRBV7-9	TRBD1	TRBJ2-1	.	15	TGTGCCAGCAGCCCCCGGGGACAGGTGAACAATGAGCAGTTCTTC	CASSPRGQVNNEQFF
TRBV7-4	.	TRBJ1-5	few	17	TGTGCCAGCAGCACATATAACCGGGAAGATCTAGGGCAGCCCCAGCATTTT	CASSTYNREDLGQPQHF
TRBV2	.	TRBJ1-1	.	15	TGTGCCAGCAATTATCCCCTGAGGGAGAACACTGAAGCTTTCTTT	CASNYPLRENTEAFF
TRBV13	.	TRBJ2-1	.	15	TGTGCCAGCAGCCTAGCTCGGGGTCGCGGGAATGAGCAGTTCTTC	CASSLARGRGNEQFF
TRBV5-1	TRBD2	TRBJ2-3	.	15	TGCGCCAGCAGCTTTGCGGGGGGCTCCACAGATACGCAGTATTTT	CASSFAGGSTDTQYF
TRBV3-1/TRBV3-2	TRBD1	TRBJ2-7	.	17	TGTGCCAGCAGCCAGGCGCCCTGGAGGACAGGGGGACACGAGCAGTACTTC	CASSQAPWRTGGHEQYF
TRBV10-2	TRBD2	TRBJ2-3	.	18	TGCGCCAGCAGTGAGAATAGCGGGGGGCTCTCTGGAACAGATACGCAGTATTTT	CASSENSGGLSGTDTQYF
TRBV9	TRBD2	TRBJ2-3	once	17	TGTGCCAGCAGCGTAGCTGTGGCGGGGGGGCCGACAGATACGCAGTATTTT	CASSVAVAGGPTDTQYF
TRBV18	.	TRBJ2-3	.	16	TGTGCCAGCTCACCTTCTGGGACACGGAGCACAGATACGCAGTATTTT	CASSPSGTRSTDTQYF
TRBV5-6	TRBD2	TRBJ2-7	.	15	TGTGCCAGCAGCTCAAGACTAGCGGGGGGCTACGAGCAGTACTTC	CASSSRLAGGYEQYF
TRBV28	.	TRBJ2-5	.	15	TGTGCCAGCAGTCCGCTTTCCCGAGGGAAAGAGACCCAGTACTTC	CASSPLSRGKETQYF
TRBV5-4	TRBD1	TRBJ2-3	.	17	TGTGCCAGCAGTACAGGGGGTCAGGTCAACACACTAAATACGCAGTATTTT	CASSTGGQVNTLNTQYF
TRBV7-9	TRBD1	TRBJ1-1	.	14	TGTGCCAGCAGCTTAGCGGGGGACAGTCAAGGAGCTTTCTTT	CASSLAGDSQGAFF
TRBV5-6	TRBD2	TRBJ2-1	.	14	TGTGCCAGCAGCCGGACTAGCAGTTACAATGAGCAGTTCTTC	CASSRTSSYNEQFF
TRBV28	.	TRBJ1-6	.	14	TGTGCCAGCACCACATGGAGTGGAGGTTCACCCCTCCACTTT	CASTTWSGGSPLHF
TRBV7-8	.	TRBJ2-2	.	16	TGTGCCAGCAGCCGGAGCGGACAGACGAACACCGGGGAGCTGTTTTTT	CASSRSGQTNTGELFF
TRBV5-4	TRBD2	TRBJ2-1	.	17	TGTGCCAGCACCCGGGGGGCTAGCGGGAGCTCCTACAATGAGCAGTTCTTC	CASTRGASGSSYNEQFF
TRBV2	TRBD2	TRBJ2-1	.	16	TGTGCCAGCAGTGGCTTGACTAGCGGGGGGTCCAATGAGCAGTTCTTC	CASSGLTSGGSNEQFF
TRBV19	.	TRBJ2-3	.	13	TGTGCCAGTAGTAAGGGGCTCACAGATACGCAGTATTTT	CASSKGLTDTQYF
TRBV3-1/TRBV3-2	.	TRBJ2-3	.	14	TGTGCCAGCAGCGGCTTAGCGGACACAGATACGCAGTATTTT	CASSGLADTDTQYF
TRBV20-1	.	TRBJ2-7	.	12	TGCAGTGCTAGTTCAGGGTACGACGAGCAGTACTTC	CSASSGYDEQYF
TRBV6-1	.	TRBJ2-7	.	13	TGTGCCAGCAGTGAAAGCCTCTCCTACGAGCAGTACTTC	CASSESLSYEQYF
TRBV7-9	TRBD1	TRBJ1-5	.	13	TGTGCCAGCAGCCTACGGGACAGAGGGCCCCAGCATTTT	CASSLRDRGPQHF
TRBV2	TRBD2	TRBJ2-6	.	15	TGTGCCAGCAGTGGAGGGAGGGCTGGGGCCAACGTCCTGACTTTC	CASSGGRAGANVLTF
TRBV9	.	TRBJ1-4	few	14	TGTGCCAGCAGTGCACAAGCAACTAATGAAAAACTGTTTTTT	CASSAQATNEKLFF
TRBV2	TRBD1	TRBJ2-7	.	16	TGTGCCAGCAGTGAAGCGCTATGGGGACAGAAGTACGAGCAGTACTTC	CASSEALWGQKYEQYF
TRBV6-5	.	TRBJ2-3	.	14	TGTGCCAGCAGGCCGGACACATACACAGATACGCAGTATTTT	CASRPDTYTDTQYF
TRBV5-6	.	TRBJ2-7	.	14	TGTGCCAGCAGCTTGCCTCCACCGGGGTACGAGCAGTACTTC	CASSLPPPGYEQYF
TRBV6-4	.	TRBJ2-1	.	14	TGTGCCAGCAGTTACGAGGGTTCCTACAATGAGCAGTTCTTC	CASSYEGSYNEQFF
TRBV2	.	TRBJ2-7	few	14	TGTGCCAGCAGGCTGACTAGATCGCGAGACGAGCAGTACTTC	CASRLTRSRDEQYF
TRBV6-5	.	TRBJ1-2	.	13	TGTGCCAGCAGCCGGGGTTCTAGCGAGGGCTACACCTTC	CASSRGSSEGYTF
TRBV5-1	TRBD1	TRBJ1-1	.	14	TGCGCCAGCAGCTTGGGACAGGGGAGGACTGAAGCTTTCTTT	CASSLGQGRTEAFF
TRBV18	.	TRBJ1-1	.	15	TGTGCCAGCTCACCGGGAGGGGGTAGATACACTGAAGCTTTCTTT	CASSPGGGRYTEAFF